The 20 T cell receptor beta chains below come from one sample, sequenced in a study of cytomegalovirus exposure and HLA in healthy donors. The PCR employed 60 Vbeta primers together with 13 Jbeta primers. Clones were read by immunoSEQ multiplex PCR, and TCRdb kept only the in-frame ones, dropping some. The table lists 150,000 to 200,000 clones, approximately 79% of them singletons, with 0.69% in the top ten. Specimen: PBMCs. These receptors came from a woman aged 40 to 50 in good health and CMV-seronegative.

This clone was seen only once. In DNA form, the CDR3 reads TGTGCCAGCTCACCAGAGGGCCGGGGGGCAGATACGCAGTATTTT. Amino acids: CASSPEGRGADTQYF. The chain links TRBV18 to TRBJ2-3; TRBD2 matches 7 bases. The germline V gene encodes CDR1 KGHSH and CDR2 LQKENI. The CDR3 has 15 residues. V lost 2 bases, J lost 4 bases, and 6 bases stayed unmatched.

In nucleotides, the CDR3 is TGTGCCAGCAGCACACGCGGTTCGGGTTCGGACTCTGGGGCCAACGTCCTGACTTTC. Translation: CASSTRGSGSDSGANVLTF. The chain combines TRBV7-8 with TRBJ2-6; no definite D call. Trimming shortened V by 5 bases and J by 0 bases, and 20 bases separated the two germline ends. Germline CDR1 and CDR2: SGHVS and FQNEAQ. The CDR3 length is 19 residues. Drawing the rest from reference TRBV7-8 and TRBJ2-6, the complete variable domain is GAGVSQSPRYKVAKRGQDVALRCDPISGHVSLFWYQQALGQGPEFLTYFQNEAQLDKSGLPSDRFFAERPEGSVSTLKIQRTQQEDSAVYLCASSTRGSGSDSGANVLTFGAGSRLTVL.

This CDR3 reads CASSLSNRGDTDTQYF. In DNA form, the CDR3 reads TGTGCCAGCAGCTTAAGTAACCGGGGTGACACAGATACGCAGTATTTT. This sequence joins TRBV7-9 and TRBJ2-3; perhaps TRBD2 as D (5 bases). Germline-derived CDR1 and CDR2 are SEHNR and FQNEAQ (reference sequence). This CDR3 region has 16 residues. V lost 2 bases to trimming and J lost 2 bases, with 14 bases between them. The full variable domain, its missing parts supplied by reference TRBV7-9 and TRBJ2-3, is DTGVSQNPRHKITKRGQNVTFRCDPISEHNRLYWYRQTLGQGPEFLTYFQNEAQLEKSRLLSDRFSAERPKGSFSTLEIQRTEQGDSAMYLCASSLSNRGDTDTQYFGPGTRLTVL.

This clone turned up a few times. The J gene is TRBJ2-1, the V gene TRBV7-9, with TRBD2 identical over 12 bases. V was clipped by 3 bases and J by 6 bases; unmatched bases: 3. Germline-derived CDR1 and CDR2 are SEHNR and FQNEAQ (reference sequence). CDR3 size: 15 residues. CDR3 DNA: TGTGCCAGCAGCTTTGGACTAGCGGGATCCAATGAGCAGTTCTTC. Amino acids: CASSFGLAGSNEQFF.

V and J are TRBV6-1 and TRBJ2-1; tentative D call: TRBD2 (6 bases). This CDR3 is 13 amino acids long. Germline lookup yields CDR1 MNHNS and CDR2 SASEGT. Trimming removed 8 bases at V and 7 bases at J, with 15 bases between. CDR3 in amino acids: CASGLGGSNEQFF. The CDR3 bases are TGTGCCAGCGGACTGGGGGGATCGAATGAGCAGTTCTTC.

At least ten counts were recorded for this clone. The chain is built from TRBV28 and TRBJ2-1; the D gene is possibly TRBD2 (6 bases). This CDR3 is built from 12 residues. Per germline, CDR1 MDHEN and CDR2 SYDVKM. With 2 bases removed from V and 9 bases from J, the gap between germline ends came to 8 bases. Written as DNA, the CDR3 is TGTGCCAGCAGTTTAGGAGGGGTTGAGCAGTTCTTC. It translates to CASSLGGVEQFF.

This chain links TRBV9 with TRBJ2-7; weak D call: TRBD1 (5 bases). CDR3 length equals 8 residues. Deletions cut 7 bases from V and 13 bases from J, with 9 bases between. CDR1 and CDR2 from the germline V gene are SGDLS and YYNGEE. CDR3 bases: TGTGCCAGCGGGGCTATCTACTTC. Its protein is CASGAIYF.

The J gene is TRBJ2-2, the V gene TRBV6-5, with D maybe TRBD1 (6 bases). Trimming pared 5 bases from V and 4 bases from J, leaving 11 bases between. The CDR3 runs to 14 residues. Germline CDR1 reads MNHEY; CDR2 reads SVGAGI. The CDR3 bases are TGTGCCAGCAGTGGGGACATTCGCACCGGGGAGCTGTTTTTT. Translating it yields CASSGDIRTGELFF.

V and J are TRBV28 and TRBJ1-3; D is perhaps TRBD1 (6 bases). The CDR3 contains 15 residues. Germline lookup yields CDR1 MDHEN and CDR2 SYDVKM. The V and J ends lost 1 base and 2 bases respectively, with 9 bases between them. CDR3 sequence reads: CASSLSRGAGNTIYF. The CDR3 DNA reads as TGTGCCAGCAGTTTATCCAGGGGAGCTGGAAACACCATATATTTT.

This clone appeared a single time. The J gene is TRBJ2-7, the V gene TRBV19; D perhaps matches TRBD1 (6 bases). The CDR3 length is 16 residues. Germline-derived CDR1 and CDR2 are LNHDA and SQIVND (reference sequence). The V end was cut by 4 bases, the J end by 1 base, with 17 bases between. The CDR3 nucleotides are TGTGCCAGTAGTACCTATAATCTGGACAGTTCCTACGAGCAGTACTTC. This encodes CASSTYNLDSSYEQYF.

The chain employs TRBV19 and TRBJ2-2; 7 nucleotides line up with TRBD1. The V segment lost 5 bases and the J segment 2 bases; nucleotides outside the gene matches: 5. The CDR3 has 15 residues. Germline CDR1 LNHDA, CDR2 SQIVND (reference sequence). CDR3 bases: TGTGCCAGTAGTGTGGGACAGATTAACACCGGGGAGCTGTTTTTT. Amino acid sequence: CASSVGQINTGELFF.

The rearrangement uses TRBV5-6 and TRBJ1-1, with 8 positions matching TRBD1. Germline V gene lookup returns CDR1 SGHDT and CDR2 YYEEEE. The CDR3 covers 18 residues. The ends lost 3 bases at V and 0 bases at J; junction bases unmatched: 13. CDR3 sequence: CASSSGPRGLLMNTEAFF. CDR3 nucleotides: TGTGCCAGCAGCTCTGGGCCCAGGGGGCTCTTGATGAACACTGAAGCTTTCTTT.

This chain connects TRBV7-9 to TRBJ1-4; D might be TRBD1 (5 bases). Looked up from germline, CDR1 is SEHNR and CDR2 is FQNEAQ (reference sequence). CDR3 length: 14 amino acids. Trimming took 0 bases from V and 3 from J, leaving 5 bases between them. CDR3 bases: TGTGCCAGCAGCTTAGCCAGGGCTAATGAAAAACTGTTTTTT. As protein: CASSLARANEKLFF.

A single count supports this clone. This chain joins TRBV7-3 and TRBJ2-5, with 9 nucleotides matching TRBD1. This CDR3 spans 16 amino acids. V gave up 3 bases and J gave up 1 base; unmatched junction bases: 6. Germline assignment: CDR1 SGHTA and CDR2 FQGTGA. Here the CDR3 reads CASSFYGTGTQETQYF. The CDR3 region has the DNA TGTGCCAGCAGCTTTTACGGGACAGGGACCCAAGAGACCCAGTACTTC. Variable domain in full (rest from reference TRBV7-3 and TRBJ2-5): GAGVSQTPSNKVTEKGKYVELRCDPISGHTALYWYRQSLGQGPEFLIYFQGTGAADDSGLPNDRFFAVRPEGSVSTLKIQRTERGDSAVYLCASSFYGTGTQETQYFGPGTRLLVL.

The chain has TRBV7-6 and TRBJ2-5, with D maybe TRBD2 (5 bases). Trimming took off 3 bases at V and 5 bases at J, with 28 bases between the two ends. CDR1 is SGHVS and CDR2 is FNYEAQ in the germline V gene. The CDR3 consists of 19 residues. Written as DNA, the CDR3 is TGTGCCAGCAGCTTCCGGGAACCACCTGCTCTTTTAGTCTTGGAGACCCAGTACTTC. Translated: CASSFREPPALLVLETQYF.

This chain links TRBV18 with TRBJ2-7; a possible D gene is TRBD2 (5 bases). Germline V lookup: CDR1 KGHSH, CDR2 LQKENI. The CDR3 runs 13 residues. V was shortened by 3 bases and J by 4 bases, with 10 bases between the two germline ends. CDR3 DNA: TGTGCCAGCTCACCTTCGACGGGATACGAGCAGTACTTC. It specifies CASSPSTGYEQYF.

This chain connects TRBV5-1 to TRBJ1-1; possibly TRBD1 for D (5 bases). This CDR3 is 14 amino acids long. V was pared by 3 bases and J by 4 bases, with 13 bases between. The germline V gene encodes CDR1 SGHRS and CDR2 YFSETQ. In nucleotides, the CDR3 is TGCGCCAGCAGCTCGGCCGCGGGGGGCACTGAAGCTTTCTTT. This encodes CASSSAAGGTEAFF.

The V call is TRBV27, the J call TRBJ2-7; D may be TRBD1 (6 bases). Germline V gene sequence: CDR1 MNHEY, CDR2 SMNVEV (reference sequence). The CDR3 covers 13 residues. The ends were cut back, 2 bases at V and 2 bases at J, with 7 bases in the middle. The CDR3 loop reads CASSLRQAYEQYF. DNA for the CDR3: TGTGCCAGCAGTTTAAGACAGGCCTACGAGCAGTACTTC.

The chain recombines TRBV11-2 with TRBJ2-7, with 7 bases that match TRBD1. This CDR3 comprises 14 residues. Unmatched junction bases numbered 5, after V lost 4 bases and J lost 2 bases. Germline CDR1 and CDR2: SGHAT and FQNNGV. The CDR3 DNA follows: TGTGCCAGCAGCTCCGCTGGGACAGCCTACGAGCAGTACTTC. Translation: CASSSAGTAYEQYF.

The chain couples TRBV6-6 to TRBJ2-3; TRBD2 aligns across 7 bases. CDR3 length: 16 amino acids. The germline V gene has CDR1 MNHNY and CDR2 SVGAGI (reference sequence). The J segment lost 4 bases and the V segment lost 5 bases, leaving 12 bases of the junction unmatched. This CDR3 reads CASSARLGGSADTQYF. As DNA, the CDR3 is TGTGCCAGCAGTGCCCGACTCGGGGGGAGCGCAGATACGCAGTATTTT.